These 18 T cell receptor beta chains originate from one sample sequenced in a study of OX40 agonist ivuxolimab in advanced cancers. The protocol used for the library was the immunoSEQ multiplex PCR assay. The table was pulled from immuneACCESS by TCRdb, which kept in-frame rearrangements only. Such tables lose some clones; where checked, under half of the loss comes from unresolved V genes, and the rest has no known cause. The sample profile shows around 90,000 clones; about 91% of them were found once. The top ten clones comprise about 2% of the sample. Sequenced here: CD4+ or CD8+ T cells sorted from blood, sampled in a trial of the OX40 agonist ivuxolimab. The receptors shown here come from an adult with an advanced solid tumor such as melanoma, head and neck, liver or kidney cancer.

V gene TRBV18 combines with J gene TRBJ1-1, with D possibly matching TRBD1 (6 bases). With 5 bases removed from V and 1 base from J, the gap between germline ends came to 14 bases. The CDR3 contains 15 residues. The V gene's germline CDR1 is KGHSH and CDR2 LQKENI. CDR3 sequence (DNA): TGTGCCAGCTCAGCAATCGGACAGACGAACACTGAAGCTTTCTTT. Translation gives CASSAIGQTNTEAFF.

The rearrangement uses TRBV7-9 and TRBJ2-5; 14 bases line up with TRBD2. V was clipped by 5 bases and J by 4 bases; unmatched bases: 9. The CDR3 length is 17 residues. CDR1 is SEHNR, CDR2 FQNEAQ, per germline (reference sequence). The CDR3 sequence is CASSPGLAGVGPETQYF. CDR3 DNA: TGTGCCAGCAGCCCGGGACTAGCGGGAGTTGGGCCAGAGACCCAGTACTTC.

This clone was observed a single time. The V gene is TRBV10-3, the J gene TRBJ2-2, with a possible D match to TRBD2 (6 bases). Germline V lookup: CDR1 ENHRY, CDR2 SYGVKD. There are 17 residues in the CDR3. The V end lost 0 bases, the J end lost 0 bases, and 11 bases lay between the germline ends. The DNA for the CDR3 is TGTGCCATCAGTGAGTCGTTGGCGGGACCGAACACCGGGGAGCTGTTTTTT. This codes for CAISESLAGPNTGELFF.

This chain links TRBV7-9 with TRBJ2-7; possibly TRBD1 or TRBD2 for D (6 bases each). Trimming shortened V by 2 bases and J by 6 bases, and 11 bases separated the two germline ends. The V gene's germline CDR1 is SEHNR and CDR2 FQNEAQ (reference sequence). This CDR3 has 13 residues. DNA for the CDR3: TGTGCCAGCAGCTTACAACAGGGAGGCGAGCAGTACTTC. Translation gives CASSLQQGGEQYF.

The J gene is TRBJ1-2, the V gene TRBV19, with TRBD1 identical over 7 bases. The germline V gene encodes CDR1 LNHDA and CDR2 SQIVND (reference sequence). The CDR3 has 14 amino acids. V lost 9 bases, J lost 0 bases, and 7 bases stayed unmatched. The CDR3 coding sequence is TGTGCCAGCACTCCGACAGGGTCTAACTATGGCTACACCTTC. Translated: CASTPTGSNYGYTF.

The chain joins TRBV30 to TRBJ2-1; 9 positions match TRBD1. Trimming at V came to 1 base and at J to 7 bases, leaving 5 bases not matched to a gene. The CDR3 length is 14 residues. Germline V CDR1 and CDR2: GTSNPN, SVGIG (reference sequence). The CDR3 region is CAWSGQGGGNEQFF. The DNA for the CDR3 is TGTGCCTGGAGTGGACAGGGGGGCGGGAATGAGCAGTTCTTC.

The J gene is TRBJ2-7, the V gene TRBV4-3, with 7 bases that match TRBD2. After removal of 4 bases from V and 2 bases from J, the junction contained 8 bases not matched to a gene. The germline V gene encodes CDR1 LGHNA and CDR2 YSLEER. The CDR3 is 15 residues long. Here the CDR3 DNA reads TGCGCCAGCAGCCCAGTCGGCGGGAGAGCCTACGAGCAGTACTTC. Its protein product is CASSPVGGRAYEQYF.

The chain combines TRBV28 with TRBJ2-3, with TRBD2 as a possible D gene (7 bases). The V and J ends lost 5 bases and 8 bases respectively, with 14 bases between them. The CDR3 length is 13 residues. Germline-derived CDR1 and CDR2 are MDHEN and SYDVKM. Written as DNA, the CDR3 is TGTGCCAGCAGTCCCCACGGGGGGCCTACGCAGTATTTT. This codes for CASSPHGGPTQYF.

CDR3 bases: TGTGCCAGTAGTTCCCGTATGGGACGTACCATAAATGAGCAGTTCTTC. Translation: CASSSRMGRTINEQFF. This chain joins TRBV19 and TRBJ2-1; possibly TRBD1 or TRBD2 for D (5 bases each). Per germline, CDR1 LNHDA and CDR2 SQIVND (reference sequence). Trimming shortened V by 5 bases and J by 7 bases, and 21 bases separated the two germline ends. CDR3 size: 16 residues.

The gene calls are TRBV5-1 and TRBJ1-3; D is undetermined. CDR1 is SGHRS and CDR2 is YFSETQ in the germline V gene. The CDR3 loop spans 14 amino acids. Trimming removed 0 bases from V and 0 bases from J, with 4 bases in between. CDR3 DNA sequence: TGCGCCAGCAGCTTGGACCGCTCTGGAAACACCATATATTTT. This translates into CASSLDRSGNTIYF.

The chain has TRBV5-8 and TRBJ2-3, with 7 positions matching TRBD1. Trimming took 4 bases from V and 3 from J; bases not matched to a gene: 2. The CDR3 is made up of 13 amino acids. Germline V CDR1 and CDR2: SGHTS, YDEGEE. CDR3 nucleotides: TGTGCCAGCAGCATACAGGGGACAGATACGCAGTATTTT. As protein: CASSIQGTDTQYF.

The genes are TRBV7-2 and TRBJ2-1; 7 nucleotides match TRBD2. The V and J ends lost 6 bases and 5 bases, in that order; junction bases with no gene match: 7. The V gene's germline CDR1 is SGHTA and CDR2 FQGNSA. The CDR3 runs 14 residues. DNA of the CDR3: TGTGCCAGCAGATCGACTAGCATCGACAATGAGCAGTTCTTC. Protein sequence: CASRSTSIDNEQFF.

The chain is built from TRBV28 and TRBJ2-1, with TRBD1 identical over 10 bases. J was trimmed by 4 bases and V by 5 bases; bases with no gene match: 5. Germline-derived CDR1 and CDR2 are MDHEN and SYDVKM. The CDR3 is 15 residues long. The CDR3 loop is CASSATGGSYNEQFF. The CDR3, as DNA: TGTGCCAGCAGTGCGACAGGGGGCTCGTACAATGAGCAGTTCTTC.

The genes are TRBV9 and TRBJ2-2; 14 nucleotides line up with TRBD2. J was trimmed by 0 bases and V by 8 bases; bases with no gene match: 21. The CDR3 is 22 amino acids. Germline V gives CDR1 SGDLS, CDR2 YYNGEE. CDR3 region: CASSRSFPRTSGRIPNTGELFF. The CDR3 DNA reads as TGTGCCAGTTCAAGATCATTTCCTAGGACTAGCGGGAGGATTCCGAACACCGGGGAGCTGTTTTTT.

The chain has TRBV2 and TRBJ1-4; no reliable D call. The V gene's germline CDR1 is SNHLY and CDR2 FYNNEI. The CDR3 is 16 amino acids. Trimming removed 7 bases from V and 0 bases from J, with 15 bases in between. The CDR3 reads CASKESASPTNEKLFF. The CDR3 coding sequence is TGTGCCAGCAAAGAATCGGCGTCGCCAACTAATGAAAAACTGTTTTTT.

The rearrangement links TRBV5-6 to TRBJ1-5; D gene uncertain. The V gene lost 0 bases and the J gene lost 8 bases, with 12 bases spanning the gap. In germline, CDR1 is SGHDT, CDR2 YYEEEE. This CDR3 is built from 14 residues. For the CDR3, the DNA is TGTGCCAGCAGCTTGGGTACAGCGTGGGAGCCCCAGCATTTT. Amino acid sequence: CASSLGTAWEPQHF.

This clone appeared once. V usage is TRBV30 and J usage is TRBJ2-7; perhaps TRBD1 as D (5 bases). The V gene's germline CDR1 is GTSNPN and CDR2 SVGIG (reference sequence). This CDR3 contains 13 residues. Trimming stripped 0 bases from V and 2 bases from J, with 8 bases between. The CDR3 reads CAWSVDSTYEQYF. In DNA form, the CDR3 reads TGTGCCTGGAGTGTCGACAGCACCTACGAGCAGTACTTC.

CDR3 DNA: TGTGCCAGCAGCAAACTAGCGGGGGAATACAATGAGCAGTTCTTC. It specifies CASSKLAGEYNEQFF. J is TRBJ2-1 and V is TRBV6-6; 11 bases line up with TRBD2. The CDR3 runs 15 residues. V gave up 6 bases and J gave up 4 bases; unmatched junction bases: 5. The germline V gene encodes CDR1 MNHNY and CDR2 SVGAGI (reference sequence).